The T cell receptor beta chain under discussion was sequenced for a study of blood T cell repertoires in COVID-19. The V gene end was trimmed by 2 bases and the J gene end by 3 bases; junction bases not matched to a gene: 12. The CDR3 covers 18 residues. The germline V gene encodes CDR1 LGHNA and CDR2 YNFKEQ. Original methodology: Estimates of nucleated cell counts were drawn from the amplification of reference gene primers. TCRdb keeps only in-frame clones here, not all; method: immunoSEQ multiplex PCR. V and J calls and clone size are given by that table; D and trimming were obtained from the DNA. The sample consists of about 180,000 clones, about 82% of them appearing once.

This sequence was found in a woman aged 30 to 39 who had recovered from COVID-19. Sequenced material: PBMCs or T cells enriched from blood (not recorded which). The rearrangement links TRBV4-2 to TRBJ2-3; 9 bases line up with TRBD2. The CDR3 protein is CASSQRLLAGYSTDTQYF. CDR3 nucleotide sequence: TGTGCCAGCAGCCAACGCCTACTAGCGGGTTACTCAACAGATACGCAGTATTTT.